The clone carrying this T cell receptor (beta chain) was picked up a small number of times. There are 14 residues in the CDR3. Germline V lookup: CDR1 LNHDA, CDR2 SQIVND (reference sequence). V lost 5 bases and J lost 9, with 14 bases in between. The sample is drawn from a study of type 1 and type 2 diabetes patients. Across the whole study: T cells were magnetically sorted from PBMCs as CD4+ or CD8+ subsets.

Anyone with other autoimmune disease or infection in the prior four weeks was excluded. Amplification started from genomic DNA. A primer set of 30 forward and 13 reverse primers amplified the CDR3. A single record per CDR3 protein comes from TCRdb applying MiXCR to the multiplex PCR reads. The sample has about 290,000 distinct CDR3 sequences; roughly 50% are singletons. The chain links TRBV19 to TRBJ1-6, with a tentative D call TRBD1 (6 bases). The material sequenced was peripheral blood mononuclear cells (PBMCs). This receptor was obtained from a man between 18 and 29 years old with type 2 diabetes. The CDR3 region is CASSASQGLSPLHF. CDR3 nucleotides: TGTGCCAGTAGTGCCTCACAGGGACTTTCACCCCTCCACTTT.